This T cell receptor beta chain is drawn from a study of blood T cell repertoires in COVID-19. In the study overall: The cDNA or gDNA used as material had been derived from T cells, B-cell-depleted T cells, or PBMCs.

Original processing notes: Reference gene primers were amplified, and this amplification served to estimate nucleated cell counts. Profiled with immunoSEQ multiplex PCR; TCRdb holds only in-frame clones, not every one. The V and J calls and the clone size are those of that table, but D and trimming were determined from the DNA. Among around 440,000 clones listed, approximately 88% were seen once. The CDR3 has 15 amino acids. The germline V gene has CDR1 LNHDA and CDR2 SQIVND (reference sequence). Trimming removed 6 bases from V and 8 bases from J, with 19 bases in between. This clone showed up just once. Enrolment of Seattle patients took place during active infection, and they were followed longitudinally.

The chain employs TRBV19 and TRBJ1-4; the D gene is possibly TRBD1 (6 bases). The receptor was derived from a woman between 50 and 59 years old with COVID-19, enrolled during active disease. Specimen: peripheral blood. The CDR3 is CASRRLSETGEKLFF. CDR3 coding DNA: TGTGCCAGTAGAAGGCTTTCAGAGACAGGCGAAAAACTGTTTTTT. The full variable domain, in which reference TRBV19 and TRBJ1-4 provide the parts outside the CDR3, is DGGITQSPKYLFRKEGQNVTLSCEQNLNHDAMYWYRQDPGQGLRLIYYSQIVNDFQKGDIAEGYSVSREKKESFPLTVTSAQKNPTAFYLCASRRLSETGEKLFFGSGTQLSVL.